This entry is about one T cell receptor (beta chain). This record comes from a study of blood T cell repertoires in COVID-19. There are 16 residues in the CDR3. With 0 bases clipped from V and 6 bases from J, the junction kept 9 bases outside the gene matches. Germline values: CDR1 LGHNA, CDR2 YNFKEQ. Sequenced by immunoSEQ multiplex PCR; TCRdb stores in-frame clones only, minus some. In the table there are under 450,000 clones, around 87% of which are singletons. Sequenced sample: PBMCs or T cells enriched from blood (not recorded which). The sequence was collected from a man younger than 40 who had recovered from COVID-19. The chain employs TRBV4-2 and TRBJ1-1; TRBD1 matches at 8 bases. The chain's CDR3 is CASSQDAHRGVAEAFF. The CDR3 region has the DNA TGTGCCAGCAGCCAAGATGCCCACAGGGGGGTCGCTGAAGCTTTCTTT.